These 14 T cell receptor beta chains share one sample of origin, sequenced in a study of tumor-infiltrating lymphocytes in primary liver carcinoma. Germline DNA was also extracted, while the blood RNA originated from unsorted whole blood. From around 0.5 ug of total RNA, TCR beta-specific cDNA was reverse-transcribed using a constant-region primer. A slightly modified ARM-PCR protocol with three nested multiplex PCR rounds produced these TCR beta libraries. In the first two PCR rounds, TRBV1-TRBV30 forward primers were paired with a C-beta reverse primer, and each round lasted roughly 9 cycles. In TCRdb, the multiplex PCR reads were re-called with MiXCR into one record per CDR3 protein. The table records hundreds of thousands of distinct CDR3 sequences, more than 55% of them present only once. Sequenced input: peripheral blood. These receptors all come from a woman aged 30 to 39 with primary liver carcinoma and hepatitis B virus infection.

Worth noting for this clonotype: Germline and junction disagree at one end, which may indicate a read error. The gene calls are TRBV4-1 and TRBJ2-2; a possible D gene is TRBD2 (6 bases). Germline-derived CDR1 and CDR2 are MGHRA and YSYEKL. The CDR3 sequence is 17 residues long. The CDR3 DNA reads as TGCGCCAGCAACCTTAAGCCCCGGGACTTGAACATCGGGGAGCTGTTTTTT. Amino acid sequence: CASNLKPRDLNIGELFF.

This clonotype came up a few times. The rearrangement joins TRBV6-5 to TRBJ2-5; perhaps D is TRBD1 or TRBD2 (6 bases each). The germline V gene encodes CDR1 MNHEY and CDR2 SVGAGI. Trimming left V 6 bases short and J 5 bases short, with 16 bases between. This CDR3 region has 14 residues. The CDR3 here is CASSPGGGTETQYF. The CDR3 DNA sequence: TGTGCCAGCAGCCCTGGGGGCGGGACTGAGACCCAGTACTTC.

This clonotype was found a few times. The chain employs TRBV12-3 or TRBV12-4 and TRBJ2-1; the D gene could be TRBD1 or TRBD2 (5 bases each). Trimming removed 3 bases from V and 6 bases from J, with 9 bases in between. This CDR3 region has 13 residues. The CDR3 reads CASSLVGTNEQFF. CDR3 nucleotides: TGTGCCAGCAGTTTGGTAGGGACCAATGAGCAGTTCTTC.

This clonotype has a count of ten or more. The genes are TRBV11-2 and TRBJ2-3; 8 nucleotides agree with TRBD2. The germline V gene has CDR1 SGHAT and CDR2 FQNNGV. J lost 5 bases, V lost 4 bases, and 8 bases had no gene match. This CDR3 contains 15 residues. The CDR3 sequence: CASSSSGTRGDTQYF. CDR3 nucleotides: TGTGCCAGCAGCTCATCCGGGACTAGAGGAGATACGCAGTATTTT.

In this sample, this clonotype turned up a few times. V gene TRBV29-1 combines with J gene TRBJ2-1; D not resolved. Germline values: CDR1 SQVTM, CDR2 ANQGSEA. This CDR3 is 12 amino acids long. V lost 1 base and J lost 4, with 5 bases in between. The CDR3 DNA sequence: TGCAGCGTTGAAGCCAGATACAATGAGCAGTTCTTC. It yields the protein CSVEARYNEQFF.

There are a few counts of this clonotype. The chain joins TRBV7-8 to TRBJ2-5; D not certain. Trimming stripped 4 bases from V and 4 bases from J, with 25 bases between. The CDR3 contains 18 residues. The germline gives CDR1 SGHVS, CDR2 FQNEAQ. The CDR3 DNA is TGTGCCAGCAGCTCCACGCCAAGAGGTTCAAGTCGCGTAGAGACCCAGTACTTC. Amino acid sequence: CASSSTPRGSSRVETQYF.

With regard to this clonotype: With a much larger clone just one base away, this may be a read error. The chain recombines TRBV29-1 with TRBJ2-7, with 9 bases matching TRBD1. Germline lookup yields CDR1 SQVTM and CDR2 ANQGSEA. This CDR3 contains 13 residues. The ends lost 6 bases at V and 8 bases at J; junction bases unmatched: 11. The CDR3 protein is CSVSTGGWDKQYF. CDR3 sequence (DNA): TGCAGCGTGTCCACAGGGGGCTGGGACAAGCAGTACTTC.

The chain recombines TRBV4-1 with TRBJ2-7, with a possible D match to TRBD2 (5 bases). This CDR3 spans 14 amino acids. Germline CDR1 reads MGHRA; CDR2 reads YSYEKL. V dropped 6 bases and J dropped 1 base, with 13 bases sitting between them. This chain's CDR3 is CASSYPGRSYEQYF. In DNA, the CDR3 is TGCGCCAGCAGTTACCCGGGGAGATCCTACGAGCAGTACTTC.

Of note for this clonotype: Given the absence of the conserved phenylalanine or tryptophan at the CDR3 end, a read error is likely. This chain links TRBV6-6 with TRBJ1-1, with D unclear. The V end was cut by 10 bases, the J end by 1 base, with 10 bases between. CDR3 length equals 12 residues. CDR1 MNHNY and CDR2 SVGAGI come from the germline V gene (reference sequence). For the CDR3, the DNA is TGTGCCATTTCCCTAAAGAACACTGAAGCTTTCTCT. This gives the protein CAISLKNTEAFS.

This clonotype came up many times. V usage is TRBV6-2 or TRBV6-3 and J usage is TRBJ2-1; TRBD2 matches 10 bases. V lost 5 bases, J lost 8 bases, and 9 bases stayed unmatched. Germline values: CDR1 MNHEY, CDR2 SVGEGT. This CDR3 is built from 15 residues. The CDR3 DNA reads TGTGCCAGCAGTGACCCGGGACTAGCGAGCGATGAGCAGTTCTTC. This codes for CASSDPGLASDEQFF.

This chain links TRBV10-3 with TRBJ2-1, with D perhaps TRBD1 (5 bases). CDR3 size: 15 residues. V was pared by 10 bases and J by 7 bases, with 23 bases between. Germline V CDR1 and CDR2: ENHRY, SYGVKD. CDR3 protein: CATKGGQGKVNEQFF. The CDR3 bases are TGTGCCACCAAGGGTGGTCAGGGCAAGGTTAATGAGCAGTTCTTC.

The rearrangement joins TRBV5-6 to TRBJ1-5; 7 bases are a match to TRBD1. CDR3 length: 19 amino acids. Germline V gene lookup returns CDR1 SGHDT and CDR2 YYEEEE. J was trimmed by 5 bases and V by 0 bases; bases with no gene match: 17. The CDR3 DNA reads TGTGCCAGCAGCTTGGGGCCCGACAGGGTGGAGGCCCGTGATCAGCCCCAGCATTTT. As protein: CASSLGPDRVEARDQPQHF.

Of note for this clonotype: Germline and junction disagree at one end, which may indicate a read error. This rearrangement joins TRBV11-2 to TRBJ2-2; 12 bases are a match to TRBD2. This CDR3 is 16 amino acids long. The germline V gene encodes CDR1 SGHAT and CDR2 FQNNGV. The CDR3 reads CTSSLVLAGGTGELFF. The CDR3, as DNA: TGTACCAGCAGCTTAGTACTAGCGGGAGGCACCGGGGAGCTGTTCTTT.

Only a few counts were recorded for this clonotype. The V call is TRBV5-8, the J call TRBJ2-3; 7 bases agree with TRBD2. The germline gives CDR1 SGHTS, CDR2 YDEGEE. Germline trimming cut 5 bases from V and 4 bases from J; bases unmatched to any gene: 10. CDR3 length: 15 residues. CDR3 nucleotides: TGTGCCAGCAGGGCCTCCGGGAGGAAGGCAGATACGCAGTATTTT. Translation: CASRASGRKADTQYF. The complete variable domain, with remaining parts taken from reference TRBV5-8 and TRBJ2-3, reads EAGVTQSPTHLIKTRGQQATLRCSPISGHTSVYWYQQALGLGLQFLLWYDEGEERNRGNFPPRFSGRQFPNYSSELNVNALELEDSALYLCASRASGRKADTQYFGPGTRLTVL.